Sequencing of this T cell receptor (beta chain) was carried out in a study of shared T cell receptors in the human thymus. The repertoire was sequenced with immunoSEQ multiplex PCR; TCRdb's copy has only in-frame clones and lacks some. The sample shows more than 550,000 clones, approximately 87% of them seen only once. CDR1 is MNHEY, CDR2 SMNVEV, per germline (reference sequence). This CDR3 is built from 14 residues. V lost 6 bases and J lost 3, with 14 bases in between. These data are also associated with another study on human thymus T cells. This second study notes: V and J genes seemed to be used with bias in thymic and blood repertoires. Related research examined unrelated individuals and reported that their thymic repertoires overlapped highly.

The chain combines TRBV27 with TRBJ1-1; a possible D gene is TRBD1 (5 bases). The sample taken for sequencing was thymocytes. The receptor was isolated from a boy less than two years old with a congenital heart defect. CDR3 sequence reads: CASRAQGPDTEAFF. Here the CDR3 DNA reads TGTGCCAGCAGGGCCCAGGGCCCTGACACTGAAGCTTTCTTT.